Each of the 19 T cell receptor beta chains below was sequenced from the same sample in a study of blood T cell repertoires in COVID-19. TCRdb's copy holds only in-frame clones and misses some; the assay was immunoSEQ multiplex PCR. Of roughly 290,000 clones listed, over 75% are singletons. The sequenced sample consisted of peripheral blood. The source is a woman aged 30 to 39 with COVID-19, enrolled during active disease.

V and J are TRBV3-1 (or the pseudogene TRBV3-2) and TRBJ2-1, with TRBD2 matching 9 bases. Germline-derived CDR1 and CDR2 are LGHDT and YNNKEL (reference sequence). Trimming took 6 bases from V and 8 from J; bases not matched to a gene: 14. The CDR3 is 16 amino acids. As DNA, the CDR3 is TGTGCCAGCAGGTCTGTTGGCGGGACTAGCTCACATGAGCAGTTCTTC. This sequence encodes CASRSVGGTSSHEQFF.

The rearrangement joins TRBV2 to TRBJ1-3; possibly TRBD1 for D (5 bases). Trimming took 6 bases from V and 4 from J, leaving 16 bases between them. Germline V gene data show CDR1 as SNHLY and CDR2 as FYNNEI. The length of the CDR3 is 15 residues. This chain's CDR3 is CASSPEPGIGNTIYF. For the CDR3, the DNA is TGTGCCAGCAGCCCTGAGCCAGGGATAGGAAACACCATATATTTT.

The chain couples TRBV18 to TRBJ2-6; D might be TRBD1 (6 bases). Per germline, CDR1 KGHSH and CDR2 LQKENI. The ends were cut back, 4 bases at V and 0 bases at J, with 19 bases in the middle. The CDR3 is 19 amino acids. In nucleotides, the CDR3 is TGTGCCAGCTCACGAAACCCGGTACAGGGAAGCTCTGGGGCCAACGTCCTGACTTTC. This translates into CASSRNPVQGSSGANVLTF.

The chain is built from TRBV28 and TRBJ2-7; tentatively, D is TRBD2 (5 bases). Trimming removed 5 bases at V and 0 bases at J, with 14 bases between. CDR3 length: 15 residues. Germline assignment: CDR1 MDHEN and CDR2 SYDVKM. CDR3 in amino acids: CASSPLTGSSYEQYF. For the CDR3, the DNA is TGTGCCAGCAGTCCTCTGACGGGGAGCTCCTACGAGCAGTACTTC.

This clone was seen a single time. This chain connects TRBV27 to TRBJ2-5, with TRBD1 as a possible D gene (8 bases). V was shortened by 6 bases and J by 4 bases, with 15 bases between the two germline ends. The length of the CDR3 is 14 residues. The germline CDR1 and CDR2 sequences are MNHEY and SMNVEV (reference sequence). The CDR3 coding sequence is TGTGCCAGCAGGGCCACAGGGGGGGGAGAGACCCAGTACTTC. It translates to CASRATGGGETQYF.

The chain combines TRBV2 with TRBJ2-7; D remains ambiguous. Trimming cost V 8 bases and J 2 bases, with 4 bases left between them. The CDR3 is made up of 10 amino acids. Germline CDR1 reads SNHLY; CDR2 reads FYNNEI. The CDR3 protein is CASQTYEQYF. As DNA, the CDR3 is TGTGCCAGCCAGACCTACGAGCAGTACTTC.

This chain uses TRBV29-1 with TRBJ2-5, with no clear D. The CDR3 is made up of 11 amino acids. Trimming left V 8 bases short and J 2 bases short, with 9 bases between. Germline V gene lookup returns CDR1 SQVTM and CDR2 ANQGSEA. Here the CDR3 DNA reads TGCAGCACCCAGGATCAAGAGACCCAGTACTTC. Amino acids: CSTQDQETQYF.

This sequence joins TRBV29-1 and TRBJ1-2; no clear D. V gave up 0 bases and J gave up 8 bases, with 16 bases separating them. The V gene's germline CDR1 is SQVTM and CDR2 ANQGSEA. This CDR3 region has 14 residues. CDR3 in amino acids: CSVEDLDVGGGYTF. The CDR3 DNA reads TGCAGCGTTGAAGATCTGGATGTCGGCGGGGGCTACACCTTC.

The chain recombines TRBV19 with TRBJ1-5; D is unclear. CDR1 and CDR2 from the germline V gene are LNHDA and SQIVND (reference sequence). V shed 0 bases and J shed 0 bases, with 6 bases lying between them. This CDR3 contains 15 residues. The CDR3: CASSIDLYSNQPQHF. CDR3 sequence (DNA): TGTGCCAGTAGTATAGACTTGTATAGCAATCAGCCCCAGCATTTT.

The chain recombines TRBV5-1 with TRBJ1-6, with a weak D call TRBD1 (5 bases). This CDR3 has 15 amino acids. V dropped 3 bases and J dropped 7 bases, with 14 bases sitting between them. Germline V gene data show CDR1 as SGHRS and CDR2 as YFSETQ. CDR3 sequence: CASSWDLEGNSPLHF. The CDR3 bases are TGCGCCAGCAGCTGGGATTTGGAGGGGAATTCACCCCTCCACTTT.

The chain uses TRBV7-9 and TRBJ1-1; perhaps TRBD1 as D (6 bases). Trimming pared 3 bases from V and 1 base from J, leaving 12 bases between. Germline V lookup: CDR1 SEHNR, CDR2 FQNEAQ (reference sequence). The CDR3 consists of 15 residues. This chain's CDR3 is CASSLGHITNTEAFF. As DNA, the CDR3 is TGTGCCAGCAGCTTGGGACACATAACGAACACTGAAGCTTTCTTT.

The genes are TRBV15 and TRBJ2-7, with 7 bases that match TRBD1. This CDR3 contains 14 residues. Germline V lookup: CDR1 LNHNV, CDR2 YYDKDF (reference sequence). Trimming removed 5 bases from V and 0 bases from J; junction bases left unmatched: 4. The CDR3 DNA reads TGTGCCACCAGCGGCCGGGACAGCTCCTACGAGCAGTACTTC. Translation gives CATSGRDSSYEQYF.

The chain links TRBV24-1 to TRBJ2-4; 11 bases are a match to TRBD1. This CDR3 is built from 14 residues. Germline V gene data show CDR1 as KGHDR and CDR2 as SFDVKD. V gave up 3 bases and J gave up 8 bases; unmatched junction bases: 2. CDR3 in amino acids: CATSDPGQGDIQYF. DNA for the CDR3: TGTGCCACCAGTGATCCGGGACAGGGGGACATTCAGTACTTC.

V usage is TRBV27 and J usage is TRBJ2-1; a weak D match, TRBD2 (6 bases). Germline V gene lookup returns CDR1 MNHEY and CDR2 SMNVEV (reference sequence). V lost 5 bases and J lost 1, with 9 bases in between. This CDR3 spans 14 amino acids. The CDR3 loop reads CASSLGGSYNEQFF. As DNA, the CDR3 is TGTGCCAGCAGTCTCGGAGGGTCCTACAATGAGCAGTTCTTC.

This sequence joins TRBV9 and TRBJ2-7, with 9 bases fitting TRBD2. CDR3 size: 19 residues. CDR1 SGDLS and CDR2 YYNGEE come from the germline V gene. Trimming cost V 2 bases and J 3 bases; bases outside gene matches: 18. The CDR3 spells CASSVSSGASGLAGYEQYF. CDR3 DNA: TGTGCCAGCAGCGTTAGTTCCGGGGCATCGGGACTAGCAGGCTACGAGCAGTACTTC.

This clone occurred once. Here the CDR3 DNA reads TGTGCCAGCAGTTTTACAGGGATCACCGGGGAGCTGTTTTTT. This sequence encodes CASSFTGITGELFF. The chain combines TRBV28 with TRBJ2-2; TRBD1 is a possible D gene (6 bases). The CDR3 has 14 amino acids. Germline CDR1 MDHEN, CDR2 SYDVKM. V lost 3 bases to trimming and J lost 4 bases, with 9 bases between them. Full variable domain (rest looked up from reference TRBV28 and TRBJ2-2): DVKVTQSSRYLVKRTGEKVFLECVQDMDHENMFWYRQDPGLGLRLIYFSYDVKMKEKGDIPEGYSVSREKKERFSLILESASTNQTSMYLCASSFTGITGELFFGEGSRLTVL.

J is TRBJ2-2 and V is TRBV27; 8 nucleotides agree with TRBD2. The V and J ends lost 7 bases and 5 bases, in that order; junction bases with no gene match: 6. Germline assignment: CDR1 MNHEY and CDR2 SMNVEV (reference sequence). The length of the CDR3 is 14 residues. CDR3 sequence: CASIDKRETGELFF. In DNA, the CDR3 is TGTGCCAGCATTGACAAGCGGGAGACCGGGGAGCTGTTTTTT.

The chain uses TRBV6-1 and TRBJ2-7; D is ambiguous. V lost 6 bases to trimming and J lost 2 bases, with 8 bases between them. CDR1 is MNHNS and CDR2 is SASEGT in the germline V gene. The CDR3 consists of 12 residues. This CDR3 reads CASSKFAYEQYF. DNA of the CDR3: TGTGCCAGCAGCAAATTTGCCTACGAGCAGTACTTC.

The chain employs TRBV6-2 or TRBV6-3 and TRBJ2-1, with D tentatively TRBD2 (6 bases). Germline lookup yields CDR1 MNHEY and CDR2 SVGEGT. The CDR3 sequence is 11 residues long. The germline V and J ends were trimmed by 6 bases and 13 bases, with 13 bases remaining between them. For the CDR3, the DNA is TGTGCCAGCAGCGGAGGGATTCGACAGTTCTTC. This sequence encodes CASSGGIRQFF.